These 20 T cell receptor beta chains originate from one sample sequenced in a study of blood T cell repertoires in COVID-19 (dated by TCRdb to 2019 to 2021). The library came from the immunoSEQ multiplex PCR assay. TCRdb carries this immuneACCESS record with in-frame sequences only. Its versions omit some clonotypes, under half of them owing to an unresolved V gene in the studies checked, with the rest unexplained. For this sample there are over 95,000 clones; around 74% appear just once. Of the sample, around 18% falls within the top ten clones. Sample: peripheral blood. The receptors come from a woman of 80 years or more with active or convalescent COVID-19.

The chain couples TRBV7-2 to TRBJ2-2; possibly TRBD1 for D (5 bases). The germline V and J ends were trimmed by 1 base and 7 bases, with 10 bases remaining between them. The germline gives CDR1 SGHTA, CDR2 FQGNSA. The length of the CDR3 is 14 residues. CDR3 sequence reads: CASSLVRVSGELFF. CDR3 coding DNA: TGTGCCAGCAGCTTAGTCAGGGTTAGCGGGGAGCTGTTTTTT.

This clone was seen once. The chain couples TRBV6-5 to TRBJ2-7; possible D gene TRBD2, 6 bases. Per germline, CDR1 MNHEY and CDR2 SVGAGI. Between the trimmed V and J ends, which lost 11 bases and 0 bases, there was a span of 17 bases. The CDR3 loop spans 14 amino acids. Here the CDR3 DNA reads TGTGCCGGGTCGGGACTGACGAGCTCCTACGAGCAGTACTTC. Residues: CAGSGLTSSYEQYF.

V is TRBV11-2 and J is TRBJ1-2; tentative D call: TRBD1 (5 bases). The length of the CDR3 is 13 residues. Germline V CDR1 and CDR2: SGHAT, FQNNGV. V lost 0 bases to trimming and J lost 8 bases, with 10 bases between them. In DNA, the CDR3 is TGTGCCAGCAGCTTAGATAACCAGGGAGGCTACACCTTC. Translated, it gives CASSLDNQGGYTF.

The chain combines TRBV10-3 with TRBJ2-2; D not resolved. The CDR3 covers 12 residues. Deletions cut 7 bases from V and 1 base from J, with 4 bases between. Germline CDR1 is ENHRY and CDR2 is SYGVKD. The CDR3 DNA reads as TGTGCCATCACCCTGAACACCGGGGAGCTGTTTTTT. Translation: CAITLNTGELFF.

The V call is TRBV21-1, the J call TRBJ2-4; the tabulated D call, TRBD2, remains unverified against the DNA. TRBV21-1 represents a pseudogene. The CDR3 has 19 amino acids. In nucleotides, the CDR3 is TGTGCCAGCAGCAAAGTCAAAGGACTAGCGGTTATAGCCAAAAACATTCAGTACTTC. This codes for CASSKVKGLAVIAKNIQYF.

The chain is built from TRBV9 and TRBJ2-5; TRBD1 might be the D (6 bases). The CDR3 is made up of 15 amino acids. V shed 4 bases and J shed 2 bases, with 15 bases lying between them. Germline V lookup: CDR1 SGDLS, CDR2 YYNGEE. CDR3 nucleotide sequence: TGTGCCAGCAGCCCCCCCTGGGGACAACAAGAGACCCAGTACTTC. Amino acid sequence: CASSPPWGQQETQYF.

Written as DNA, the CDR3 is TGTGCCAGCAGCGCCGACTACGGCGGGAATGAAAAACTGTTTTTT. Encoded protein: CASSADYGGNEKLFF. The V call is TRBV9, the J call TRBJ1-4, with no clear D. The CDR3 loop spans 15 amino acids. The germline V and J ends were trimmed by 3 bases and 5 bases, with 14 bases remaining between them. Germline lookup yields CDR1 SGDLS and CDR2 YYNGEE.

V usage is TRBV19 and J usage is TRBJ1-5, with D hard to call. Germline V gene sequence: CDR1 LNHDA, CDR2 SQIVND (reference sequence). The ends were cut back, 0 bases at V and 7 bases at J, with 16 bases in the middle. The CDR3 sequence is 16 residues long. This CDR3 is CASSIDRGRFDQPQHF. The DNA of the CDR3 is TGTGCCAGTAGTATAGACCGAGGGCGGTTCGACCAGCCCCAGCATTTT. Combining the CDR3 with reference TRBV19 and TRBJ1-5 gives the whole variable domain DGGITQSPKYLFRKEGQNVTLSCEQNLNHDAMYWYRQDPGQGLRLIYYSQIVNDFQKGDIAEGYSVSREKKESFPLTVTSAQKNPTAFYLCASSIDRGRFDQPQHFGDGTRLSIL.

V is TRBV7-3 and J is TRBJ2-3; tentatively, D is TRBD2 (6 bases). Per the germline V gene, CDR1 is SGHTA and CDR2 is FQGTGA. V dropped 4 bases and J dropped 2 bases, with 10 bases sitting between them. The CDR3 extends over 14 amino acids. The CDR3 sequence: CASSYRGTTDTQYF. CDR3 bases: TGTGCCAGCAGCTACCGGGGGACCACAGATACGCAGTATTTT.

The V gene is TRBV13, the J gene TRBJ2-3; TRBD2 matches 10 bases. This CDR3 is 16 amino acids long. V lost 4 bases to trimming and J lost 4 bases; unmatched junction nucleotides: 8. Germline values: CDR1 PRHDT, CDR2 FYEKMQ (reference sequence). The CDR3 protein is CASSYFSGRQSDTQYF. Here the CDR3 DNA reads TGTGCCAGCAGCTATTTTAGCGGGAGGCAATCAGATACGCAGTATTTT. The whole variable domain, filled in from reference TRBV13 and TRBJ2-3, reads AAGVIQSPRHLIKEKRETATLKCYPIPRHDTVYWYQQGPGQDPQFLISFYEKMQSDKGSIPDRFSAQQFSDYHSELNMSSLELGDSALYFCASSYFSGRQSDTQYFGPGTRLTVL.

The V call is TRBV7-8, the J call TRBJ1-2, with 9 positions matching TRBD1. Unmatched junction bases numbered 7, after V lost 4 bases and J lost 7 bases. This CDR3 is built from 14 residues. Germline V gene sequence: CDR1 SGHVS, CDR2 FQNEAQ. In nucleotides, the CDR3 is TGTGCCAGCAGCTCGGACAGGGGCAGGGGTGGCTACACCTTC. Residues: CASSSDRGRGGYTF. Full variable domain (missing parts from reference TRBV7-8 and TRBJ1-2): GAGVSQSPRYKVAKRGQDVALRCDPISGHVSLFWYQQALGQGPEFLTYFQNEAQLDKSGLPSDRFFAERPEGSVSTLKIQRTQQEDSAVYLCASSSDRGRGGYTFGSGTRLTVV.

This chain connects TRBV7-3 to TRBJ2-5; 7 nucleotides line up with TRBD1. This CDR3 is 15 amino acids long. The germline V gene encodes CDR1 SGHTA and CDR2 FQGTGA. Unmatched junction bases numbered 8, after V lost 5 bases and J lost 2 bases. CDR3 sequence: CASSNNRGGQETQYF. CDR3 bases: TGTGCCAGCAGCAATAACAGGGGTGGGCAAGAGACCCAGTACTTC.

This chain connects TRBV27 to TRBJ2-1, with D possibly matching TRBD2 (6 bases). The V gene lost 5 bases and the J gene lost 5 bases, with 10 bases spanning the gap. The V gene's germline CDR1 is MNHEY and CDR2 SMNVEV (reference sequence). The CDR3 totals 13 residues. CDR3 coding DNA: TGTGCCAGCAGTCACCCGGGGGACAATGAGCAGTTCTTC. Translation gives CASSHPGDNEQFF.

The chain couples TRBV12-3 or TRBV12-4 to TRBJ2-5, with D unresolved. The CDR3 length is 13 residues. Trimming shortened V by 8 bases and J by 4 bases, and 14 bases separated the two germline ends. The CDR3 spells CASVAELRETQYF. The CDR3 bases are TGTGCCAGCGTAGCCGAGCTGAGAGAGACCCAGTACTTC.

This chain uses TRBV6-2 or TRBV6-3 with TRBJ2-1, with 16 nucleotides matching TRBD2. The CDR3 spans 20 residues. V dropped 0 bases and J dropped 6; count of bases not matched to a gene: 11. Germline V gene data show CDR1 as MNHEY and CDR2 as SVGEGT. CDR3 loop: CASSYSRLGTSGRAANEQFF. In DNA, the CDR3 is TGTGCCAGCAGTTACTCGAGGCTCGGGACTAGCGGGAGGGCGGCCAATGAGCAGTTCTTC.

This sequence joins TRBV9 and TRBJ1-3; TRBD1 matches 8 bases. Trimming cost V 0 bases and J 8 bases; bases outside gene matches: 7. The germline gives CDR1 SGDLS, CDR2 YYNGEE. The CDR3 loop spans 15 amino acids. The CDR3 DNA reads TGTGCCAGCAGCGTAGCTCCAGGGGGCAAAGACACCATATATTTT. It translates to CASSVAPGGKDTIYF.

V is TRBV7-9 and J is TRBJ2-3; TRBD2 agrees at 8 bases. The junction had 1 base not matched to a gene; V was cut back by 5 bases and J by 6 bases. Germline-derived CDR1 and CDR2 are SEHNR and FQNEAQ (reference sequence). This CDR3 has 12 residues. CDR3 DNA sequence: TGTGCCAGCAGCCCGGGAGGGGATACGCAGTATTTT. Amino acid sequence: CASSPGGDTQYF.

There are a few counts of this clone. The V and J genes are TRBV14 and TRBJ2-7; 7 nucleotides align to TRBD1. From germline, CDR1 is SGHDN and CDR2 FVKESK. The trim removed 4 bases at V and 3 bases at J, leaving 3 bases unmatched. The CDR3 runs 13 residues. CDR3 sequence: CASSRQGVYEQYF. The CDR3, as DNA: TGTGCCAGCAGCCGTCAGGGGGTCTACGAGCAGTACTTC.

The rearrangement joins TRBV6-1 to TRBJ2-7; TRBD2 agrees at 9 bases. The length of the CDR3 is 16 residues. CDR1 MNHNS and CDR2 SASEGT come from the germline V gene. V was clipped by 2 bases and J by 9 bases; unmatched bases: 14. The CDR3 loop is CASSERLAGLVSVQYF. The DNA for the CDR3 is TGTGCCAGCAGTGAACGCCTAGCGGGACTTGTAAGTGTGCAGTACTTC.

Remarks on this clone: One end of the junction is discordant with germline, which a read error may explain. V gene TRBV5-1 combines with J gene TRBJ1-2; D possibly corresponds to TRBD1 (5 bases). There are 14 residues in the CDR3. CDR1 SGHRS and CDR2 YFSETQ come from the germline V gene. CDR3 amino acids: CASSPQVPNYGYTF. CDR3 nucleotide sequence: TGTGCCAGCAGCCCACAGGTTCCGAACTATGGCTACACCTTC.